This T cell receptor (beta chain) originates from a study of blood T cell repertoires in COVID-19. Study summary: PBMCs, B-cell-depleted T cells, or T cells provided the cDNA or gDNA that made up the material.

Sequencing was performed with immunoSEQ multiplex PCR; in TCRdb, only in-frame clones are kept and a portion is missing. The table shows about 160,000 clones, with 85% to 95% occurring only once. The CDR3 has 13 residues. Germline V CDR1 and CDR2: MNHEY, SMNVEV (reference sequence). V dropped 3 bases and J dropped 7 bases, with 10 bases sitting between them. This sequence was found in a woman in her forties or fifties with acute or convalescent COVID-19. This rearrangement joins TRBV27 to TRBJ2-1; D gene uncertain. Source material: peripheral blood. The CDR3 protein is CASSLVAWNEQFF. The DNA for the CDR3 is TGTGCCAGCAGTTTGGTGGCTTGGAATGAGCAGTTCTTC.